This TCR beta chain is drawn from a study of shared clonotypes between healthy human individuals (dated by TCRdb to 2018 to 2020). As for the study more broadly: The cohort included three men and a couple of women between 18 and 49 years of age. For each donor, three plates each were used for CD4 naive and CD4 memory, two plates were used for CD8 naive, and one plate was used for CD8 memory. To estimate repertoire size and how much clonotypes are shared between individuals, the study performed deep sequencing of blood TCR repertoires from five healthy adults. Libraries were prepared and TCR repertoires were sequenced by different laboratories using diverse techniques, in order to increase sequencing depth and limit assay-specific biases. Leukapheresis yielded between about 0.85 and 9.5 billion PBMCs per donor.

Study-wide findings and limitations: Sharing across a handful of donors was observed for around 5% of naive CD4, over 3% of naive CD8, 2% to 2.5% of memory CD4, and approximately 0.41% of memory CD8 clonotypes. Pairwise subsampling indicated that sequencing depth was expected to affect the degree of clonotype sharing among donors. Sampling was restricted to blood, and TCR repertoires in tissue are likely to differ from TCR repertoires in blood. Naive subsets generally had larger estimated clonotype richness than memory subsets did. Clonotypes shared by all four sorted-subset donors showed higher generation probabilities than non-shared clonotypes. Incomplete sequencing was indicated by rarefaction of sorted-subset datasets, despite the large sequencing depth. The small number of donors limited the genetic and exposure-history diversity represented.

With respect to this clone: It lacks a known antigen. Base qualities were left out, and no much larger clone turns up one base away.

Donors were healthy HIV-negative adults with no recently reported acute infections or vaccinations. Only Caucasian adults living in Nashville, Tennessee, USA were represented among the donors. CD4+ T cells were enriched by magnetic negative selection, after which naive cells were positively selected on CD45RA and the negative fraction was taken as the memory subset. Blood was collected by leukapheresis, and PBMCs were isolated by Ficoll-Histopaque density gradient centrifugation and then cryopreserved in liquid nitrogen vapor phase. Analytical flow cytometry was used to check the purity and quantity of every magnetically sorted T cell population. Genomic DNA was isolated from each sorted fraction and quantified by UV absorbance on a Nanodrop 2000c. The CDR3 sequence holds 12 residues, the cysteine and phenylalanine included. Just the 36-base CDR3 DNA is kept, in frame starting at base 1. CDR1 and CDR2, per the germline V gene (reference sequence), are MNHNY and SVGAGI. The junction carries 8 bases between V and J, which are trimmed by 2 bases and 6 bases respectively.

Using the deep immunoSEQ assay, multiplex PCR amplified TCR CDR3 regions from genomic DNA. Extracted genomic DNA from each cell subset was spread evenly across all wells of several immunoSEQ 96-well plates, with each plate serving as a replicate. For sorted subsets, 200 to 250 ng genomic DNA, equal to tens of thousands of T cell genomes, was loaded into each replicate PCR. Purified libraries were quantified with a Qubit 3.0 fluorometer, sized on a Bioanalyzer 2100, and re-quantified with the KAPA Library Quantification kit. Each immunoSEQ 96-well plate was sequenced on its own single-read 150-cycle Illumina NextSeq 550 flow cell. The original pipeline was this. Because the immunoSEQ output held only junctional sequences and lacked quality scores, the filtering could not match the filtering applied to full-length reads. Sequences were annotated with PyIR, a Python wrapper for IgBLAST v1.9, using IMGT germline references to assign V/J genes and CDR3. Reads were filtered out if the reads had weak V/J assignments (E-value above 1e-6), no CDR3, stop codons, out-of-frame junctions, or ambiguous translated residues. A V3J clonotype was defined by an identical inferred V gene, J gene, and CDR3 amino acid sequence. The percentage overlap between two repertoires was calculated by dividing the number of shared unique clonotypes by the size of the smaller repertoire. Richness of each repertoire was evaluated using RTK rarefaction, the Chao1 estimator, and Recon v2.1 estimates of unobserved clonotypes. Generation probabilities for all TCRbeta clonotypes obtained by the gDNA method from a few donors were computed using OLGA. Drawn from immuneACCESS, this table holds only the in-frame rearrangements with V and J called that TCRdb kept. Clones are partly lost; checked studies trace under half to an unresolved V gene and leave the rest unexplained. The DNA gave D and trimming, while V, J and clone size come from that table. The table for this sample lists about 530,000 clones; about 96% of them were counted only once. The ten largest clones take up 0.05% to 0.07% of the sample.

The source material was naive CD4+ T cells sorted from blood. Taken with the paper, the label for cell subset or site translates to: CD45RA+ positively selected. The rearranged segments are TRBV6-6 and TRBJ2-7; the D gene identity is not certain. The origin of this receptor is a woman in her twenties or thirties in good health. The CDR3 amino acid sequence is: CASSYNRGEQYF. DNA sequence: TGTGCCAGCAGTTACAATCGAGGCGAGCAGTACTTC.